The 7 T cell receptor beta chains in this list originate from one sample, sequenced in a study of T cell responses to AZD1222 COVID-19 vaccine. Assay: immunoSEQ multiplex PCR; the TCRdb copy retains only in-frame clones and omits some. Of roughly 100,000 clones in the sample, roughly 88% were seen once. The sample was peripheral blood, taken on day 0 of AZD1222 vaccination. These receptors came from an adult in good health.

The chain links TRBV30 to TRBJ2-3; 16 nucleotides align to TRBD2. Germline values: CDR1 GTSNPN, CDR2 SVGIG (reference sequence). CDR3 length: 18 amino acids. The CDR3 DNA is TGTGCGATACTTGCACCCCGGGGACTAGCGGGGGGGCCGCATACGCAGTATTTT. This codes for CAILAPRGLAGGPHTQYF.

This sequence joins TRBV27 and TRBJ2-7; 7 nucleotides match TRBD1. V gave up 4 bases and J gave up 2 bases; unmatched junction bases: 5. CDR3 length: 14 residues. Germline V CDR1 and CDR2: MNHEY, SMNVEV (reference sequence). The DNA for the CDR3 is TGTGCCAGCAGTTCACTGGGGACAGCCTACGAGCAGTACTTC. This sequence encodes CASSSLGTAYEQYF.

The CDR3 DNA sequence: TGTGCCAGCAGTTTATCGATGGCCACAGATACGCAGTATTTT. Its translation: CASSLSMATDTQYF. The rearrangement links TRBV27 to TRBJ2-3; D ambiguous. V gave up 0 bases and J gave up 2 bases, with 6 bases separating them. This CDR3 has 14 residues. CDR1 and CDR2 from the germline V gene are MNHEY and SMNVEV (reference sequence).

This clone appeared a single time. This chain joins TRBV30 and TRBJ2-2, with D perhaps assigned TRBD1 or TRBD2 (6 bases each). V was pared by 4 bases and J by 6 bases, with 15 bases between. Germline CDR1 and CDR2: GTSNPN and SVGIG (reference sequence). There are 14 residues in the CDR3. CDR3 sequence: CAWIPLRGAGELFF. CDR3 in DNA: TGTGCCTGGATCCCGCTTAGGGGGGCCGGGGAGCTGTTTTTT. Using reference TRBV30 and TRBJ2-2 for the parts outside the CDR3, the full variable domain is SQTIHQWPATLVQPVGSPLSLECTVEGTSNPNLYWYRQAAGRGLQLLFYSVGIGQISSEVPQNLSASRPQDRQFILSSKKLLLSDSGFYLCAWIPLRGAGELFFGEGSRLTVL.

The chain is built from TRBV15 and TRBJ2-3, with D maybe TRBD2 (6 bases). CDR1 and CDR2 (germline): LNHNV, YYDKDF (reference sequence). Trimming removed 1 base at V and 7 bases at J, with 24 bases between. There are 18 residues in the CDR3. CDR3 loop: CATSRGFEAGPRSNTQYF. The CDR3 DNA is TGTGCCACCAGCAGAGGATTCGAAGCGGGCCCTCGTTCGAATACGCAGTATTTT. The variable domain in full, completed from reference TRBV15 and TRBJ2-3, reads DAMVIQNPRYQVTQFGKPVTLSCSQTLNHNVMYWYQQKSSQAPKLLFHYYDKDFNNEADTPDNFQSRRPNTSFCFLDIRSPGLGDTAMYLCATSRGFEAGPRSNTQYFGPGTRLTVL.

The CDR3 DNA reads as TGTGCCAGCAGTGAAGCGCTTCCCTGGGGGGAGCCAAACACAGATACGCAGTATTTT. This translates into CASSEALPWGEPNTDTQYF. V gene TRBV2 combines with J gene TRBJ2-3; the D gene is possibly TRBD2 (6 bases). The germline V gene encodes CDR1 SNHLY and CDR2 FYNNEI. The CDR3 is made up of 19 amino acids. With 0 bases removed from V and 2 bases from J, the gap between germline ends came to 21 bases. Combining the CDR3 with reference TRBV2 and TRBJ2-3 gives the whole variable domain EPEVTQTPSHQVTQMGQEVILRCVPISNHLYFYWYRQILGQKVEFLVSFYNNEISEKSEIFDDQFSVERPDGSNFTLKIRSTKLEDSAMYFCASSEALPWGEPNTDTQYFGPGTRLTVL.

The chain employs TRBV19 and TRBJ1-5; weak D call: TRBD1 (6 bases). Trimming left V 2 bases short and J 3 bases short, with 11 bases between. The CDR3 loop spans 15 amino acids. Germline V CDR1 and CDR2: LNHDA, SQIVND (reference sequence). The CDR3 nucleotides are TGTGCCAGTAGTATATTCCGGGACACCAATCAGCCCCAGCATTTT. It encodes CASSIFRDTNQPQHF.